The 7 T cell receptor beta chains below come from one sample, sequenced in a study of blood T cell repertoires in COVID-19 (dated by TCRdb to the early 2020s). Libraries were built with the immunoSEQ multiplex PCR assay. TCRdb mirrors the immuneACCESS table, restricted to in-frame sequences. Some clones are absent from its copies; in checked studies, under half trace to an unresolved V gene, and the reason for the others is unknown. The table for this sample lists around 100,000 clones; over 75% of them were counted only once. The ten largest clones represent less than 25% of the sample. The sequenced sample was peripheral blood. The origin of the receptors is a man between 65 and 85 years old with active or convalescent COVID-19.

The rearrangement links TRBV2 to TRBJ1-5; D is perhaps TRBD1 (6 bases). The V and J ends lost 2 bases and 4 bases respectively, with 9 bases between them. Germline-derived CDR1 and CDR2 are SNHLY and FYNNEI. This CDR3 region has 14 residues. The CDR3 DNA sequence: TGTGCCAGCAGTGAAAGGGGGTTTAATCAGCCCCAGCATTTT. Translated: CASSERGFNQPQHF.

The rearrangement uses TRBV2 and TRBJ1-1; D is unclear. The CDR3 has 13 residues. Germline loops: CDR1 SNHLY, CDR2 FYNNEI. Trimming pared 7 bases from V and 5 bases from J, leaving 14 bases between. The CDR3 protein is CASNKGRGTEAFF. In DNA, the CDR3 is TGTGCCAGCAATAAAGGAAGAGGGACTGAAGCTTTCTTT.

V usage is TRBV19 and J usage is TRBJ2-2; 10 nucleotides agree with TRBD2. Unmatched junction bases numbered 13, after V lost 2 bases and J lost 4 bases. The germline gives CDR1 LNHDA, CDR2 SQIVND (reference sequence). The CDR3 has 19 amino acids. The DNA for the CDR3 is TGTGCCAGTAGTATACAGTTTCTAGCGGGAGAGCGGGGCACCGGGGAGCTGTTTTTT. Encoded protein: CASSIQFLAGERGTGELFF.

The V and J genes are TRBV27 and TRBJ2-7, with TRBD2 matching 7 bases. Trimming at V came to 1 base and at J to 4 bases, leaving 10 bases not matched to a gene. The germline gives CDR1 MNHEY, CDR2 SMNVEV (reference sequence). CDR3 size: 16 residues. The CDR3 is CASSLYVGGSDYEQYF. Here the CDR3 DNA reads TGTGCCAGCAGTTTATACGTAGGCGGGAGTGATTACGAGCAGTACTTC.

The rearrangement links TRBV12-3 or TRBV12-4 to TRBJ2-3, with TRBD2 matching 8 bases. The junction had 4 bases not matched to a gene; V was cut back by 5 bases and J by 6 bases. The CDR3 has 13 amino acids. The CDR3 DNA follows: TGTGCCAGCAGTAATAGCGGGAAGGATACGCAGTATTTT. It translates to CASSNSGKDTQYF.

V and J are TRBV6-5 and TRBJ2-1; 7 nucleotides align to TRBD2. Looked up from germline, CDR1 is MNHEY and CDR2 is SVGAGI. Trimming took 6 bases from V and 7 from J; bases not matched to a gene: 6. The CDR3 has 13 amino acids. CDR3 DNA sequence: TGTGCCAGCAGGAAACTAGCGCCGAATGAGCAGTTCTTC. Protein sequence: CASRKLAPNEQFF.

The J gene is TRBJ1-5, the V gene TRBV6-6, with a tentative D call TRBD1 (6 bases). V shed 4 bases and J shed 5 bases, with 18 bases lying between them. CDR3 size: 16 residues. Germline values: CDR1 MNHNY, CDR2 SVGAGI (reference sequence). The CDR3 is CASSSSSRGTYQPQHF. In DNA, the CDR3 is TGTGCCAGCAGTTCATCTTCCAGGGGAACCTATCAGCCCCAGCATTTT.